Below are 30 T cell receptor beta chains sequenced from a single sample in a study of T-cell reconstitution after alpha-beta-depleted transplantation in children. Preparation of the TCRbeta library involved a method that used unique molecular identifiers. From the PCR reads, TCRdb called clonotypes with MiXCR, one entry per CDR3 protein. The profile shows about 480,000 distinct CDR3 sequences, around 12% of them singletons. Sample: PBMCs from the stem cell graft donor, taken from the stem cell graft. These receptors were collected from a human donor who donated a stem cell graft to a child with combined immunodeficiency.

This clonotype was detected only a few times. This chain connects TRBV7-2 to TRBJ2-3; D not resolved. The germline gives CDR1 SGHTA, CDR2 FQGNSA. V was clipped by 3 bases and J by 4 bases, with 11 bases between them. CDR3 length equals 14 residues. The CDR3 loop is CASSFRLRADTQYF. DNA of the CDR3: TGTGCCAGCAGCTTCAGGTTACGGGCAGATACGCAGTATTTT. Variable domain in full (rest from reference TRBV7-2 and TRBJ2-3): GAGVSQSPSNKVTEKGKDVELRCDPISGHTALYWYRQSLGQGLEFLIYFQGNSAPDKSGLPSDRFSAERTGGSVSTLTIQRTQQEDSAVYLCASSFRLRADTQYFGPGTRLTVL.

V gene TRBV29-1 combines with J gene TRBJ2-2; D is unclear. Between the trimmed V and J ends, which lost 8 bases and 1 base, there was a span of 11 bases. The CDR3 length is 13 residues. Germline V gene data show CDR1 as SQVTM and CDR2 as ANQGSEA. CDR3 DNA: TGCAGCTCAACTGCTCGGAACACCGGGGAGCTGTTTTTT. Amino acid sequence: CSSTARNTGELFF.

This clonotype occurred a few times. This chain connects TRBV27 to TRBJ2-6, with a weak D call TRBD1 (6 bases). The CDR3 extends over 15 amino acids. V dropped 5 bases and J dropped 3 bases, with 11 bases sitting between them. Germline CDR1 MNHEY, CDR2 SMNVEV (reference sequence). Written as DNA, the CDR3 is TGTGCCAGCAGTCCCAGGGGCCGTGGGGCCAACGTCCTGACTTTC. Amino acid sequence: CASSPRGRGANVLTF. The full variable domain, completed using reference TRBV27 and TRBJ2-6, is EAQVTQNPRYLITVTGKKLTVTCSQNMNHEYMSWYRQDPGLGLRQIYYSMNVEVTDKGDVPEGYKVSRKEKRNFPLILESPSPNQTSLYFCASSPRGRGANVLTFGAGSRLTVL.

The sample holds a few counts of this clonotype. The V and J genes are TRBV12-3 or TRBV12-4 and TRBJ2-7, with D perhaps TRBD1 or TRBD2 (5 bases each). The CDR3 totals 15 residues. Deletions cut 5 bases from V and 7 bases from J, with 21 bases between. CDR3 amino acids: CASSPRDHPPGEQYF. CDR3 DNA sequence: TGTGCCAGCAGTCCCCGGGACCACCCCCCGGGGGAGCAGTACTTC.

As concerns this clonotype: It may be a read error: a sequence one base away is much more abundant. This chain links TRBV12-3 or TRBV12-4 with TRBJ2-5, with TRBD2 matching 10 bases. Germline trimming cut 7 bases from V and 5 bases from J; bases unmatched to any gene: 10. The CDR3 runs 15 residues. The CDR3 is CASIFALAGVETQYF. In DNA form, the CDR3 reads TGTGCCAGCATTTTTGCGCTAGCGGGGGTTGAGACCCAGTACTTC.

V gene TRBV21-1 combines with J gene TRBJ2-1. TRBV21-1 is noted as a pseudogene. This CDR3 spans 13 amino acids. The CDR3 DNA reads as TGTGCCAGCAGCAAAGCTCGGGTCGTGCAGGAGTTCTTC. Protein sequence: CASSKARVVQEFF.

There are many counts of this clonotype. This chain connects TRBV6-5 to TRBJ2-1; no clear D gene. The CDR3 is 13 residues long. V was trimmed by 0 bases and J by 10 bases, leaving 10 bases between them. CDR1 and CDR2 from the germline V gene are MNHEY and SVGAGI. In DNA form, the CDR3 reads TGTGCCAGCAGTTACTCGTTGCAGACGGAGCAGTTCTTC. This translates into CASSYSLQTEQFF.

This clonotype was picked up a small number of times. The chain carries TRBV6-1 and TRBJ1-5; TRBD1 is a possible D gene (5 bases). This CDR3 spans 16 amino acids. Between the trimmed V and J ends, which lost 0 bases and 1 base, there was a span of 10 bases. CDR1 MNHNS and CDR2 SASEGT come from the germline V gene. CDR3 in amino acids: CASSEAYGDSNQPQHF. CDR3 nucleotide sequence: TGTGCCAGCAGTGAAGCTTACGGGGACAGCAATCAGCCCCAGCATTTT.

This clonotype showed up many times. The chain couples TRBV12-3 or TRBV12-4 to TRBJ2-3; tentative D call: TRBD2 (7 bases). Trimming removed 7 bases at V and 0 bases at J, with 20 bases between. The CDR3 loop spans 17 amino acids. The CDR3 coding sequence is TGTGCCAGCACCACCTCCCTCGCGGGGGCTAGCACAGATACGCAGTATTTT. It specifies CASTTSLAGASTDTQYF.

This clonotype was seen only a few times. J is TRBJ2-1 and V is TRBV29-1, with 7 bases lining up with TRBD2. CDR1 is SQVTM and CDR2 is ANQGSEA in the germline V gene. The junction had 14 bases not matched to a gene; V was cut back by 4 bases and J by 5 bases. The CDR3 extends over 16 amino acids. CDR3 in amino acids: CSVVGGSREFHNEQFF. In DNA form, the CDR3 reads TGCAGCGTTGTGGGGGGGTCGCGGGAGTTTCACAATGAGCAGTTCTTC.

The chain links TRBV9 to TRBJ1-1; D possibly corresponds to TRBD1 (6 bases). This CDR3 region has 14 residues. The germline gives CDR1 SGDLS, CDR2 YYNGEE. V was cut by 3 bases and J by 3 bases, with 12 bases left in between. The CDR3: CASSATGTYTEAFF. The CDR3 bases are TGTGCCAGCAGCGCGACAGGCACCTACACTGAAGCTTTCTTT.

This rearrangement joins TRBV6-2 or TRBV6-3 to TRBJ2-7; no reliable D call. Germline V gene lookup returns CDR1 MNHEY and CDR2 SVGEGT. V dropped 8 bases and J dropped 7 bases, with 12 bases sitting between them. There are 11 residues in the CDR3. This CDR3 reads CASGPLREQYF. CDR3 in DNA: TGTGCCAGCGGGCCACTCCGAGAGCAGTACTTC.

The rearrangement links TRBV20-1 to TRBJ1-3, with TRBD1 matching over 8 bases. Looked up from germline, CDR1 is DFQATT and CDR2 is SNEGSKA (reference sequence). There are 15 residues in the CDR3. V shed 3 bases and J 4 bases; nucleotides not matched to a gene: 8. CDR3 amino acids: CSARLDRGLGNTIYF. The CDR3, as DNA: TGCAGTGCTAGGTTAGACAGGGGTCTCGGAAACACCATATATTTT.

This clonotype was found a few times. This CDR3 reads CASSLTLLMGNQPQHF. Written as DNA, the CDR3 is TGTGCCAGCAGTTTAACGCTACTCATGGGCAATCAGCCCCAGCATTTT. This chain joins TRBV12-3 or TRBV12-4 and TRBJ1-5; D remains unclear. V was trimmed by 2 bases and J by 2 bases, leaving 13 bases between them. The CDR3 totals 16 residues.

The CDR3 here is CSVVGASGELFF. Written as DNA, the CDR3 is TGCAGCGTTGTAGGGGCGAGCGGGGAGCTGTTTTTT. The rearrangement joins TRBV29-1 to TRBJ2-2; D possibly corresponds to TRBD1 (5 bases). Germline V gene lookup returns CDR1 SQVTM and CDR2 ANQGSEA. This CDR3 has 12 amino acids. The V and J ends lost 4 bases and 7 bases respectively, with 10 bases between them.

The chain has TRBV20-1 and TRBJ2-6; TRBD1 matches at 8 bases. Germline lookup yields CDR1 DFQATT and CDR2 SNEGSKA (reference sequence). The junction had 6 bases not matched to a gene; V was cut back by 5 bases and J by 0 bases. The CDR3 spans 16 residues. The CDR3 is CSAWTGTSSGANVLTF. The CDR3, as DNA: TGCAGTGCTTGGACAGGGACCAGCTCTGGGGCCAACGTCCTGACTTTC.

At least ten counts were recorded for this clonotype. The chain recombines TRBV12-3 or TRBV12-4 with TRBJ2-2, with a weak D call TRBD1 (6 bases). V was clipped by 6 bases and J by 7 bases, with 18 bases between them. CDR3 size: 15 residues. CDR3 in DNA: TGTGCCAGCAGCCTCCGAGGGGGTGGGGTCGGGGAGCTGTTTTTT. Residues: CASSLRGGGVGELFF.

This chain joins TRBV20-1 and TRBJ1-4, with unresolved D. This CDR3 spans 15 amino acids. Germline-derived CDR1 and CDR2 are DFQATT and SNEGSKA (reference sequence). Trimming removed 0 bases at V and 6 bases at J, with 14 bases between. CDR3 nucleotide sequence: TGCAGTGCTAGAGATCTAGTGGTCCCAGATGAAAAACTGTTTTTT. Protein sequence: CSARDLVVPDEKLFF.

This clonotype showed up many times. CDR3 sequence (DNA): TGTGCCAGCAGCTTAGGGGGGGGGGACCCAGAATACGAGCAGTACTTC. It specifies CASSLGGGDPEYEQYF. The chain is built from TRBV7-2 and TRBJ2-7; 7 nucleotides agree with TRBD2. CDR3 length equals 16 residues. Trimming removed 1 base from V and 4 bases from J; junction bases left unmatched: 10. CDR1 and CDR2 (germline): SGHTA, FQGNSA.

V and J are TRBV12-3 or TRBV12-4 and TRBJ2-7, with D maybe TRBD2 (6 bases). Trimming took 3 bases from V and 6 from J, leaving 15 bases between them. The CDR3 runs to 14 residues. The CDR3 protein is CASSLSGDQGEQYF. CDR3 nucleotides: TGTGCCAGCAGTTTGTCGGGGGATCAGGGCGAGCAGTACTTC.

The rearrangement joins TRBV7-2 to TRBJ2-1; D is perhaps TRBD1 or TRBD2 (5 bases each). Trimming took off 1 base at V and 16 bases at J, with 17 bases between the two ends. The CDR3 spans 13 residues. Germline-derived CDR1 and CDR2 are SGHTA and FQGNSA. CDR3 nucleotides: TGTGCCAGCAGCTTAGACGGGAAGAGGGGACGATTCTTC. Protein product: CASSLDGKRGRFF.

This clonotype turned up a few times. The chain has TRBV27 and TRBJ2-1; D gene unclear. CDR3 size: 16 residues. Trimming removed 3 bases from V and 3 bases from J, with 15 bases in between. Germline V gene data show CDR1 as MNHEY and CDR2 as SMNVEV (reference sequence). The CDR3 nucleotides read TGTGCCAGCAGTTTCCTCCGCGACTCAAGCTACAATGAGCAGTTCTTC. It translates to CASSFLRDSSYNEQFF.

This clonotype showed up just a few times. The chain recombines TRBV7-3 with TRBJ2-2, with 12 nucleotides matching TRBD2. The CDR3 contains 17 residues. Germline V gene data show CDR1 as SGHTA and CDR2 as FQGTGA. Trimming took 2 bases from V and 7 from J; bases not matched to a gene: 8. The CDR3 region is CASSLLPSGRGGGELFF. In DNA form, the CDR3 reads TGTGCCAGCAGCTTACTCCCTAGCGGGAGGGGCGGCGGGGAGCTGTTTTTT.

The rearrangement uses TRBV12-5 and TRBJ1-2; D not certain. This CDR3 region has 14 residues. CDR1 and CDR2 from the germline V gene are LGHNT and FRNRAP. V was pared by 4 bases and J by 2 bases, with 11 bases between. As DNA, the CDR3 is TGTGCTAGTGGTTCCCCGGGGAAAAACTATGGCTACACCTTC. It is translated as CASGSPGKNYGYTF.

This clonotype was recorded a few times. The gene calls are TRBV11-3 and TRBJ2-1, with a weak D call TRBD1 (6 bases). Germline CDR1 SGHNT, CDR2 YENEEA. The CDR3 covers 13 residues. V was cut by 5 bases and J by 9 bases, with 14 bases left in between. This chain's CDR3 is CASSQGRVSEQFF. DNA of the CDR3: TGTGCCAGCAGCCAGGGGCGTGTTTCTGAGCAGTTCTTC. The whole variable domain, filled in from reference TRBV11-3 and TRBJ2-1, reads EAGVVQSPRYKIIEKKQPVAFWCNPISGHNTLYWYLQNLGQGPELLIRYENEEAVDDSQLPKDRFSAERLKGVDSTLKIQPAELGDSAVYLCASSQGRVSEQFFGPGTRLTVL.

The table lists this clonotype with a few counts. The J gene is TRBJ1-5, the V gene TRBV6-6; D not certain. The germline V gene has CDR1 MNHNY and CDR2 SVGAGI (reference sequence). V was pared by 8 bases and J by 6 bases, with 11 bases between. This CDR3 comprises 12 residues. Here the CDR3 reads CASGHYGQPQHF. DNA for the CDR3: TGTGCCAGCGGGCACTACGGTCAGCCCCAGCATTTT.

The chain links TRBV27 to TRBJ2-3; 9 nucleotides match TRBD2. This CDR3 has 17 amino acids. The V and J ends lost 7 bases and 6 bases, in that order; junction bases with no gene match: 17. CDR1 is MNHEY and CDR2 is SMNVEV in the germline V gene (reference sequence). CDR3 protein: CASTPSRGREGWDTQYF. The CDR3 region has the DNA TGTGCCAGCACTCCCTCCCGAGGGCGGGAGGGATGGGATACGCAGTATTTT.

This clonotype occurred a few times. This chain uses TRBV28 with TRBJ2-5; possible D gene TRBD1, 5 bases. This CDR3 contains 14 residues. The V gene lost 6 bases and the J gene lost 0 bases, with 11 bases spanning the gap. CDR1 and CDR2 (germline): MDHEN, SYDVKM. The CDR3 nucleotides read TGTGCCAGCAGGCTGGACACCTACCAAGAGACCCAGTACTTC. As protein: CASRLDTYQETQYF.

The table lists this clonotype with many counts. J is TRBJ2-7 and V is TRBV12-3 or TRBV12-4; D might be TRBD2 (6 bases). This CDR3 contains 13 residues. V lost 6 bases to trimming and J lost 1 base, with 10 bases between them. The chain's CDR3 is CASRGLGSYEQYF. CDR3 in DNA: TGTGCCAGCAGGGGACTGGGATCCTACGAGCAGTACTTC.

CDR3 sequence: CASSAMAGGTDTQYF. The CDR3 DNA reads as TGTGCCAGCAGCGCAATGGCGGGAGGCACAGATACGCAGTATTTT. This chain connects TRBV9 to TRBJ2-3, with 7 bases matching TRBD2. The CDR3 has 15 residues. J was trimmed by 1 base and V by 3 bases; bases with no gene match: 5. From germline, CDR1 is SGDLS and CDR2 YYNGEE.